The 5 T cell receptor beta chains below all came from one sample that was sequenced in a study of cytomegalovirus exposure and HLA in healthy donors. A multiplex PCR was run with 60 Vbeta primers and 13 Jbeta primers. TCRdb's table, derived via immunoSEQ multiplex PCR, lists solely in-frame clones and lacks some. The table has 150,000 to 200,000 clones, more than 70% seen once. Material: PBMCs. These receptors were obtained from a man aged 18 to 30 in good health and CMV-seropositive.

This clone was detected a few times. A junction boundary mismatches the germline segment, possibly from a read error. The genes are TRBV7-9 and TRBJ2-3, with a weak D call TRBD1 (5 bases). From germline, CDR1 is SEHNR and CDR2 FQNEAQ (reference sequence). This CDR3 has 14 residues. The CDR3 sequence is CASSLIQATPIRDF. CDR3 bases: TGTGCCAGCAGCTTGATACAGGCGACTCCTATTCGGGATTTT.

A note on this clone: Mismatch with germline at one junction end may stem from a read error. The chain joins TRBV7-6 to TRBJ2-1, with 8 positions matching TRBD2. The CDR3 totals 18 residues. Germline assignment: CDR1 SGHVS and CDR2 FNYEAQ. Written as DNA, the CDR3 is TGTGCCAGCAGCTTAGAATTAGCGGGATCCCCCTCCGACAATGAGCAGTTCTTC. This encodes CASSLELAGSPSDNEQFF.

This clone was seen once. Because the CDR3 is missing its conserved closing phenylalanine or tryptophan, this is likely a read error. The chain combines TRBV6-5 with TRBJ2-7; tentative D call: TRBD2 (6 bases). From germline, CDR1 is MNHEY and CDR2 SVGAGI. The ends were cut back, 4 bases at V and 6 bases at J, with 19 bases in the middle. There are 15 residues in the CDR3. For the CDR3, the DNA is TGTGCCAGCAGTTTAAACCCCGGGGGAACGGGCGAGCAGTACCTC. Its protein is CASSLNPGGTGEQYL.

The chain couples TRBV7-9 to TRBJ2-2; D gene ambiguous. V was shortened by 5 bases and J by 6 bases, with 13 bases between the two germline ends. The CDR3 has 14 residues. The germline V gene has CDR1 SEHNR and CDR2 FQNEAQ (reference sequence). CDR3 DNA: TGTGCCAGCAGCGCGGCCCTATTCGCCGGGGAGCTGTTTTTT. It yields the protein CASSAALFAGELFF.

This sequence joins TRBV6-6 and TRBJ2-5, with D perhaps TRBD1 (6 bases). The CDR3 loop spans 15 amino acids. The ends were cut back, 6 bases at V and 5 bases at J, with 19 bases in the middle. Germline V lookup: CDR1 MNHNY, CDR2 SVGAGI (reference sequence). CDR3 in amino acids: CASSKRAQGGETQYF. Here the CDR3 DNA reads TGTGCCAGCAGCAAGAGAGCACAGGGTGGTGAGACCCAGTACTTC.